Presented here are 14 T cell receptor beta chains from one specimen sequenced in a study of blood T cells in healthy people across ages. The authors ran a second PCR of about 7 to 11 cycles using a sample-barcoded 5' primer and a J-beta primer mix. Each CDR3 protein is one row after TCRdb ran MiXCR on the 5' RACE reads. The sample records roughly 1,700,000 distinct CDR3 sequences, 28% being singletons. Sample: blood. The origin of the receptors is a woman in her twenties or thirties in good health.

This clonotype was detected only a few times. This chain connects TRBV12-3 or TRBV12-4 to TRBJ1-1; D is unresolved. Deletions cut 6 bases from V and 1 base from J, with 12 bases between. The CDR3 totals 14 residues. This CDR3 is CASSPLRQNTEAFF. In DNA form, the CDR3 reads TGTGCCAGCAGCCCCCTGAGGCAGAACACTGAAGCTTTCTTT.

The chain combines TRBV29-1 with TRBJ1-5; no clear D. V was clipped by 8 bases and J by 0 bases, with 11 bases between them. The V gene's germline CDR1 is SQVTM and CDR2 ANQGSEA. This CDR3 has 13 residues. Here the CDR3 DNA reads TGCAGCAGTATGCTGTATAGCAATCAGCCCCAGCATTTT. Translating gives CSSMLYSNQPQHF.

Only a few counts were recorded for this clonotype. The genes are TRBV4-1 and TRBJ2-1; D gene unclear. This CDR3 comprises 14 residues. Germline V gives CDR1 MGHRA, CDR2 YSYEKL. V lost 1 base and J lost 4, with 8 bases in between. For the CDR3, the DNA is TGCGCCAGCAGCCAAGGAGTAAGATACAATGAGCAGTTCTTC. This translates into CASSQGVRYNEQFF.

CDR3 in DNA: TGCGCCAGCCGGAGCTCCGGGACGGAGGGGGAGACCCAGTACTTC. Translation gives CASRSSGTEGETQYF. The rearrangement uses TRBV5-1 and TRBJ2-5; D is perhaps TRBD2 (6 bases). The germline CDR1 and CDR2 sequences are SGHRS and YFSETQ. The CDR3 is 15 residues long. V was trimmed by 7 bases and J by 5 bases, leaving 21 bases between them.

This clonotype has just a few counts. The chain is built from TRBV20-1 and TRBJ2-1; D possibly matches TRBD1 or TRBD2 (6 bases each). V was pared by 3 bases and J by 13 bases, with 13 bases between. Per germline, CDR1 DFQATT and CDR2 SNEGSKA (reference sequence). This CDR3 is built from 11 residues. The CDR3 reads CSASPEGVQFF. The CDR3 nucleotides are TGCAGTGCTAGCCCGGAGGGGGTACAGTTCTTC.

V usage is TRBV12-3 or TRBV12-4 and J usage is TRBJ1-5; D uncertain. V was clipped by 6 bases and J by 3 bases, with 18 bases between them. This CDR3 has 16 amino acids. The CDR3 DNA sequence: TGTGCCAGCAGCCGACGACGGGGTTTAGACAATCAGCCCCAGCATTTT. Translating it yields CASSRRRGLDNQPQHF.

The chain has TRBV6-5 and TRBJ1-4, with 9 bases fitting TRBD1. V shed 6 bases and J 8 bases; nucleotides not matched to a gene: 7. Germline CDR1 and CDR2: MNHEY and SVGAGI. The CDR3 has 14 amino acids. The DNA of the CDR3 is TGTGCCAGCAGGGGGACAGGGCCATGGGAAAAACTGTTTTTT. It specifies CASRGTGPWEKLFF.

This rearrangement joins TRBV11-2 to TRBJ1-2; a weak D match, TRBD1 (5 bases). This CDR3 contains 16 residues. The V end was cut by 1 base, the J end by 2 bases, with 14 bases between. CDR1 SGHAT and CDR2 FQNNGV come from the germline V gene. CDR3 loop: CASSLASTQGNYGYTF. CDR3 nucleotide sequence: TGTGCCAGCAGCTTAGCATCAACGCAGGGCAACTATGGCTACACCTTC. Full variable domain (outside the CDR3, taken from reference TRBV11-2 and TRBJ1-2): EAGVAQSPRYKIIEKRQSVAFWCNPISGHATLYWYQQILGQGPKLLIQFQNNGVVDDSQLPKDRFSAERLKGVDSTLKIQPAKLEDSAVYLCASSLASTQGNYGYTFGSGTRLTVV.

This sequence joins TRBV9 and TRBJ2-5, with a possible D match to TRBD2 (6 bases). Germline CDR1 reads SGDLS; CDR2 reads YYNGEE. The CDR3 loop spans 15 amino acids. V lost 4 bases to trimming and J lost 5 bases, with 18 bases between them. The CDR3 DNA follows: TGTGCCAGCAGCCCAGAGCGGCGCCGGGGGGAGACCCAGTACTTC. Translated: CASSPERRRGETQYF.

This clonotype turned up a few times. This chain joins TRBV12-3 or TRBV12-4 and TRBJ1-3; D not certain. Deletions cut 6 bases from V and 8 bases from J, with 8 bases between. The CDR3 sequence is 11 residues long. The CDR3: CASSHGDTIYF. The DNA for the CDR3 is TGTGCCAGCAGCCACGGGGACACCATATATTTT.

This clonotype appeared a few times. The chain recombines TRBV18 with TRBJ2-1; D is unresolved. V was pared by 0 bases and J by 7 bases, with 13 bases between. CDR1 is KGHSH, CDR2 LQKENI, per germline. The CDR3 contains 15 residues. The CDR3 is CASSPPEDWGNEQFF. The CDR3 DNA is TGTGCCAGCTCACCACCCGAAGACTGGGGTAATGAGCAGTTCTTC. The full variable domain, completed using reference TRBV18 and TRBJ2-1, is NAGVMQNPRHLVRRRGQEARLRCSPMKGHSHVYWYRQLPEEGLKFMVYLQKENIIDESGMPKERFSAEFPKEGPSILRIQQVVRGDSAAYFCASSPPEDWGNEQFFGPGTRLTVL.

About this clonotype: One end of the junction does not line up with germline, which may come from a read error. The chain carries TRBV6-6 and TRBJ2-1; a possible D gene is TRBD2 (6 bases). The CDR3 covers 13 residues. Germline CDR1 and CDR2: MNHNY and SVGAGI (reference sequence). CDR3 DNA sequence: TGTACCAGCAGTACGGACTACTACAATGAGCAGTTCTTC. Protein product: CTSSTDYYNEQFF.

Comment on this clonotype: An end of the junction differs from the germline gene, which may be a read error. The V call is TRBV7-3, the J call TRBJ2-5; D is possibly TRBD2 (6 bases). Germline V gene sequence: CDR1 SGHTA, CDR2 FQGTGA. The CDR3 has 13 residues. The CDR3 loop is CASSPTTRETRYF. The CDR3 nucleotides read TGTGCCAGCAGCCCAACGACTAGGGAGACCCGGTACTTC.

The chain combines TRBV4-1 with TRBJ1-5; the D is unclear. CDR1 is MGHRA, CDR2 YSYEKL, per germline. Trimming removed 2 bases from V and 7 bases from J, with 15 bases in between. The CDR3 runs to 15 residues. The CDR3 reads CASSQNRAPGQPQHF. The CDR3 DNA is TGCGCCAGCAGCCAAAACCGGGCTCCGGGGCAGCCCCAGCATTTT.